Shown below are 27 T cell receptor beta chains from a single sample sequenced in a study of vaccination and CD4 T cells after COVID-19. Antigens of these TCRs are unknown. At the Johns Hopkins FTIC core, DNA taken from cultured CD4+ T cells was sequenced by way of the Oncomine TCR Beta short-read assay. TCRdb re-analysed the PCR reads in MiXCR, keeping a single row per CDR3 protein. The profile shows roughly 14,000 distinct CDR3 sequences, around 21% of them singletons. The treatment was: approximately 9-day PBMC culture with coronavirus spike peptide pools or control peptides (ViraFEST assay). Sequencing input: cultured CD4+ T cells from blood. All receptors derive from a human donor with COVID-19.

The chain uses TRBV6-1 and TRBJ2-7; possible D gene TRBD2, 6 bases. V gave up 1 base and J gave up 2 bases, with 12 bases separating them. This CDR3 comprises 15 residues. Germline V gene sequence: CDR1 MNHNS, CDR2 SASEGT. The chain's CDR3 is CASSEGGVTPYEQYF. The CDR3 region has the DNA TGTGCCAGCAGTGAAGGGGGGGTTACACCCTACGAGCAGTACTTC.

This sequence joins TRBV7-2 and TRBJ1-6, with D possibly matching TRBD1 (5 bases). The CDR3 is 15 amino acids. Germline CDR1 SGHTA, CDR2 FQGNSA. Deletions cut 1 base from V and 6 bases from J, with 10 bases between. The CDR3 protein is CASSLGSGSNSPLHF. The CDR3 nucleotides are TGTGCCAGCAGCTTAGGTTCAGGGTCTAATTCACCCCTCCACTTT.

Concerning this clonotype: A junction end diverges from the germline sequence, so it may reflect a read error. This sequence joins TRBV11-3 and TRBJ2-5; TRBD1 matches at 8 bases. Germline V CDR1 and CDR2: SGHNT, YENEEA. The CDR3 runs 15 residues. The CDR3 nucleotides are TGTGCCAGCAGCTTACGAGGACAGGGCGTAGAGATCCAGTACTTC. Translated: CASSLRGQGVEIQYF.

This rearrangement joins TRBV19 to TRBJ1-1, with unresolved D. CDR1 is LNHDA and CDR2 is SQIVND in the germline V gene (reference sequence). The CDR3 loop spans 18 amino acids. Trimming pared 3 bases from V and 3 bases from J, leaving 23 bases between. CDR3 sequence: CASSIGWQTYMMDTEAFF. CDR3 coding DNA: TGTGCCAGTAGTATTGGGTGGCAGACCTATATGATGGACACTGAAGCTTTCTTT.

The genes are TRBV12-3 or TRBV12-4 and TRBJ2-2; 8 nucleotides agree with TRBD2. After removal of 6 bases from V and 1 base from J, the junction contained 7 bases not matched to a gene. This CDR3 is 16 amino acids long. The CDR3, as DNA: TGTGCCAGCAGCCTTAGCGGGACAAAGAACACCGGGGAGCTGTTTTTT. It encodes CASSLSGTKNTGELFF.

This sequence joins TRBV7-2 and TRBJ2-2; the match to TRBD2 covers 11 bases. The CDR3 has 18 amino acids. V lost 5 bases and J lost 5; bases outside the gene matches: 13. CDR1 is SGHTA, CDR2 FQGNSA, per germline. The CDR3 nucleotides read TGTGCCAGCAGCCCACGTAGCGGGGGGGCGGGTCGGACCGGGGAGCTGTTTTTT. As protein: CASSPRSGGAGRTGELFF.

This clonotype is medium-sized within its sample. The V and J genes are TRBV24-1 and TRBJ1-2; a possible D gene is TRBD1 (6 bases). CDR1 KGHDR and CDR2 SFDVKD come from the germline V gene. V was shortened by 9 bases and J by 4 bases, with 11 bases between the two germline ends. The CDR3 spans 12 residues. CDR3 nucleotides: TGTGCCACCTCGGACAGCGGCTATGGCTACACCTTC. Amino acid sequence: CATSDSGYGYTF.

V and J are TRBV30 and TRBJ2-4; 7 bases align to TRBD1. V lost 2 bases, J lost 6 bases, and 1 base stayed unmatched. In germline, CDR1 is GTSNPN, CDR2 SVGIG (reference sequence). The CDR3 runs to 12 residues. This CDR3 reads CAWSPGGNIQYF. The CDR3 nucleotides read TGTGCCTGGAGTCCAGGGGGAAACATTCAGTACTTC.

The CDR3 DNA reads TGTGCCAGCAGCTTGAGGGGGGAGACTTACAATGAGCAGTTCTTC. Translated, it gives CASSLRGETYNEQFF. The rearrangement uses TRBV7-2 and TRBJ2-1; TRBD1 or TRBD2 may be the D gene (6 bases each). V lost 3 bases and J 4 bases, leaving 13 bases between the germline ends. The CDR3 has 15 residues. Germline V CDR1 and CDR2: SGHTA, FQGNSA.

This clonotype was detected only a few times. The chain uses TRBV29-1 and TRBJ2-5, with D possibly matching TRBD2 (5 bases). The CDR3 consists of 13 residues. The V and J ends lost 2 bases and 4 bases respectively, with 11 bases between them. Germline CDR1 and CDR2: SQVTM and ANQGSEA. The CDR3: CSVEMEARETQYF. CDR3 sequence (DNA): TGCAGCGTTGAAATGGAGGCGAGAGAGACCCAGTACTTC.

This clonotype showed up just a few times. The V and J genes are TRBV19 and TRBJ2-3; TRBD2 matches 7 bases. The CDR3 sequence is 14 residues long. The germline V gene has CDR1 LNHDA and CDR2 SQIVND (reference sequence). Germline trimming cut 6 bases from V and 2 bases from J; bases unmatched to any gene: 5. The CDR3 region has the DNA TGTGCCAGTAGCCGCGGGGGTACCACAGATACGCAGTATTTT. It codes for CASSRGGTTDTQYF.

This clonotype was detected a few times. The rearrangement uses TRBV19 and TRBJ2-5; the D call may be TRBD1 or TRBD2 (5 bases each). Germline assignment: CDR1 LNHDA and CDR2 SQIVND (reference sequence). This CDR3 region has 13 residues. Trimming pared 7 bases from V and 2 bases from J, leaving 11 bases between. CDR3 nucleotide sequence: TGTGCCAGTAATTCGGGGCGACAAGAGACCCAGTACTTC. Its translation: CASNSGRQETQYF.

In this sample, this clonotype turned up a few times. The chain couples TRBV11-2 to TRBJ2-7; D is uncertain. Trimming took 1 base from V and 7 from J, leaving 8 bases between them. The V gene's germline CDR1 is SGHAT and CDR2 FQNNGV. This CDR3 contains 12 residues. For the CDR3, the DNA is TGTGCCAGCAGCTTAGGATGGCGTGAGCAGTACTTC. Its protein product is CASSLGWREQYF.

The V and J genes are TRBV7-3 and TRBJ2-5, with D possibly matching TRBD2 (7 bases). Trimming left V 4 bases short and J 4 bases short, with 19 bases between. Germline V lookup: CDR1 SGHTA, CDR2 FQGTGA. This CDR3 is 16 amino acids long. For the CDR3, the DNA is TGTGCCAGCAGCTCGGGGGCACGGGGGGTTGGAGAGACCCAGTACTTC. Its translation: CASSSGARGVGETQYF.

In this sample, this clonotype turned up a few times. The rearrangement uses TRBV6-2 or TRBV6-3 and TRBJ2-2; 7 nucleotides match TRBD2. Germline values: CDR1 MNHEY, CDR2 SVGEGT. V was clipped by 7 bases and J by 6 bases; unmatched bases: 8. This CDR3 comprises 14 residues. In nucleotides, the CDR3 is TGTGCCAGCACCTTACTACGGGGGGCCGGGGAGCTGTTTTTT. It codes for CASTLLRGAGELFF.

The chain employs TRBV10-3 and TRBJ2-1, with D maybe TRBD2 (5 bases). This CDR3 is 13 amino acids long. Trimming stripped 8 bases from V and 7 bases from J, with 15 bases between. CDR1 is ENHRY and CDR2 is SYGVKD in the germline V gene. CDR3 protein: CAIGESGGNEQFF. The CDR3 DNA is TGTGCCATCGGAGAGAGCGGCGGTAATGAGCAGTTCTTC.

V gene TRBV19 combines with J gene TRBJ2-6, with a tentative D call TRBD1 (5 bases). Germline V gene lookup returns CDR1 LNHDA and CDR2 SQIVND (reference sequence). The CDR3 spans 15 residues. Trimming removed 5 bases from V and 2 bases from J, with 10 bases in between. CDR3 sequence: CASSPREPGANVLTF. CDR3 DNA: TGTGCCAGTAGTCCCAGGGAACCTGGGGCCAACGTCCTGACTTTC.

This chain connects TRBV24-1 to TRBJ2-2; D gene ambiguous. Trimming left V 5 bases short and J 2 bases short, with 17 bases between. The CDR3 loop spans 17 amino acids. The germline V gene has CDR1 KGHDR and CDR2 SFDVKD. For the CDR3, the DNA is TGTGCCACCAGTGGGGTATCCAGTGGCTATAACACCGGGGAGCTGTTTTTT. This codes for CATSGVSSGYNTGELFF.

This clonotype was counted only a few times. The V and J genes are TRBV6-1 and TRBJ2-2, with TRBD1 matching over 7 bases. CDR1 is MNHNS and CDR2 is SASEGT in the germline V gene. V was clipped by 8 bases and J by 5 bases; unmatched bases: 8. The CDR3 is 14 amino acids. Here the CDR3 DNA reads TGTGCCAGCCGCTTTGAACAGGGGACCGGGGAGCTGTTTTTT. Protein: CASRFEQGTGELFF.

This chain links TRBV6-1 with TRBJ2-6; 8 nucleotides align to TRBD2. The CDR3 consists of 18 residues. Germline loops: CDR1 MNHNS, CDR2 SASEGT. The V gene end was trimmed by 10 bases and the J gene end by 0 bases; junction bases not matched to a gene: 14. The CDR3 nucleotides read TGTGCCAATGATAACGTCGGGAGGGGCCTCTCTGGGGCCAACGTCCTGACTTTC. It yields the protein CANDNVGRGLSGANVLTF.

The chain carries TRBV6-1 and TRBJ2-2; D is uncertain. Germline values: CDR1 MNHNS, CDR2 SASEGT. The CDR3 extends over 13 amino acids. Between the trimmed V and J ends, which lost 4 bases and 11 bases, there was a span of 14 bases. CDR3: CASSAHALPELFF. The DNA of the CDR3 is TGTGCCAGCAGTGCTCATGCCCTGCCCGAGCTGTTTTTT.

This clonotype was detected a few times. Mismatch with germline at one junction end may stem from a read error. This chain connects TRBV9 to TRBJ1-2; D perhaps matches TRBD1 (5 bases). This CDR3 has 11 amino acids. The V gene's germline CDR1 is SGDLS and CDR2 YYNGEE. CDR3 amino acids: CASSVEGRMSF. The CDR3 DNA sequence: TGTGCCAGCAGCGTAGAGGGGCGGATGTCCTTC. The whole variable domain, remainder taken from reference TRBV9 and TRBJ1-2, is DSGVTQTPKHLITATGQRVTLRCSPRSGDLSVYWYQQSLDQGLQFLIQYYNGEERAKGNILERFSAQQFPDLHSELNLSSLELGDSALYFCASSVEGRMSFGSGTRLTVV.

CDR3 in amino acids: CASPLGANYNEQFF. The CDR3 nucleotides are TGTGCCAGCCCTCTAGGGGCGAACTACAATGAGCAGTTCTTC. This chain uses TRBV19 with TRBJ2-1; D may be TRBD1 (5 bases). Deletions cut 9 bases from V and 3 bases from J, with 15 bases between. Germline CDR1 reads LNHDA; CDR2 reads SQIVND (reference sequence). The CDR3 runs to 14 residues.

The chain uses TRBV5-1 and TRBJ2-5; D possibly corresponds to TRBD1 (5 bases). Germline V gene data show CDR1 as SGHRS and CDR2 as YFSETQ. Between the trimmed V and J ends, which lost 1 base and 4 bases, there was a span of 11 bases. This CDR3 is 14 amino acids long. CDR3 nucleotide sequence: TGCGCCAGCAGCTTGCTGCCTAGGGGAGAGACCCAGTACTTC. It yields the protein CASSLLPRGETQYF.

This clonotype was found a few times. The chain joins TRBV20-1 to TRBJ1-1, with TRBD1 matching over 12 bases. The J segment lost 3 bases and the V segment lost 6 bases, leaving 5 bases of the junction unmatched. The germline V gene encodes CDR1 DFQATT and CDR2 SNEGSKA (reference sequence). This CDR3 has 14 amino acids. The CDR3: CSAPGQGADTEAFF. CDR3 bases: TGCAGTGCCCCGGGACAGGGGGCAGACACTGAAGCTTTCTTT.

The rearrangement uses TRBV4-1 and TRBJ2-5; 12 nucleotides line up with TRBD1. The trim removed 1 base at V and 4 bases at J, leaving 7 bases unmatched. Germline loops: CDR1 MGHRA, CDR2 YSYEKL. CDR3 length: 17 amino acids. The CDR3: CASSQGGQGALGETQYF. CDR3 coding DNA: TGCGCCAGCAGCCAAGGGGGACAGGGGGCTCTGGGAGAGACCCAGTACTTC.

The gene calls are TRBV5-1 and TRBJ2-2; D gene unclear. The CDR3 sequence is 15 residues long. Trimming removed 0 bases at V and 0 bases at J, with 6 bases between. Looked up from germline, CDR1 is SGHRS and CDR2 is YFSETQ. CDR3 nucleotide sequence: TGCGCCAGCAGCTTGGAACTGTCGAACACCGGGGAGCTGTTTTTT. Its protein is CASSLELSNTGELFF.